One T cell receptor beta chain is described in this entry. Methods used by the authors: Reference gene primer amplification gave nucleated cell count estimates. Repertoires were generated with immunoSEQ multiplex PCR, while TCRdb's copy carries only in-frame clones and drops some. That table supplies the V and J calls and clone size; D and trimming were determined from the DNA. The sample has 200,000 to 300,000 clones, just over 85% seen once; the top ten hold around 1.7%. The CDR3 loop spans 15 amino acids. CDR1 SQVTM and CDR2 ANQGSEA come from the germline V gene. The trim removed 3 bases at V and 10 bases at J, leaving 15 bases unmatched. Cohorts were assigned according to the clinical history that participants reported. This record comes from a study of blood T cell repertoires in COVID-19.

This receptor was identified in a man in his forties who had recovered from COVID-19. V gene TRBV29-1 combines with J gene TRBJ1-1; 9 bases line up with TRBD1. The specimen was PBMCs or T cells enriched from blood (not recorded which). The CDR3 spells CSVDLRRTGDFTAFF. Here the CDR3 DNA reads TGCAGCGTTGATCTACGGCGGACAGGGGATTTTACAGCTTTCTTT.